This passage covers 26 T cell receptor beta chains from one sample sequenced in a study of cytomegalovirus exposure and HLA in healthy donors. With 60 Vbeta and 13 Jbeta primers, the PCR was carried out. Sequenced by immunoSEQ multiplex PCR; TCRdb stores in-frame clones only, minus some. The table for this sample gives about 130,000 clones. Sequencing was carried out using PBMCs. These TCRs come from a man aged 25 to 40 in good health and CMV-seronegative.

This chain joins TRBV19 and TRBJ2-5; D possibly corresponds to TRBD2 (6 bases). CDR1 and CDR2 from the germline V gene are LNHDA and SQIVND (reference sequence). The CDR3 loop spans 15 amino acids. With 10 bases removed from V and 5 bases from J, the gap between germline ends came to 23 bases. Written as DNA, the CDR3 is TGTGCCACCTCCCGTGGGGGAGGAATGGGGGAGACCCAGTACTTC. This sequence encodes CATSRGGGMGETQYF.

This chain joins TRBV29-1 and TRBJ1-1, with D possibly matching TRBD1 (5 bases). Trimming removed 7 bases from V and 0 bases from J, with 6 bases in between. This CDR3 is 11 amino acids long. Germline lookup yields CDR1 SQVTM and CDR2 ANQGSEA. CDR3 in DNA: TGCAGCGGGGGCCTGAACACTGAAGCTTTCTTT. It codes for CSGGLNTEAFF.

The gene calls are TRBV7-9 and TRBJ2-5; TRBD1 matches 10 bases. J lost 2 bases, V lost 5 bases, and 2 bases had no gene match. The CDR3 has 14 residues. Germline V gives CDR1 SEHNR, CDR2 FQNEAQ (reference sequence). CDR3 amino acids: CASSRDRGQETQYF. Written as DNA, the CDR3 is TGTGCCAGCAGCAGGGACAGGGGACAAGAGACCCAGTACTTC.

The genes are TRBV7-9 and TRBJ2-1; the match to TRBD2 covers 12 bases. This CDR3 has 16 residues. Losses at the gene ends were 2 bases for V and 7 bases for J; bases not matched to a gene: 6. Germline CDR1 reads SEHNR; CDR2 reads FQNEAQ (reference sequence). CDR3 sequence: CASSLPLAGGPNEQFF. The CDR3 nucleotides read TGTGCCAGCAGCTTACCTCTAGCGGGAGGGCCGAATGAGCAGTTCTTC.

V is TRBV12-5 and J is TRBJ2-7, with unresolved D. The CDR3 is 17 residues long. V was shortened by 2 bases and J by 4 bases, with 21 bases between the two germline ends. Germline V lookup: CDR1 LGHNT, CDR2 FRNRAP. The CDR3 region is CASGLLDSSGRWYEQYF. The CDR3 nucleotides are TGTGCTAGTGGTTTGTTAGACTCGTCCGGTAGATGGTACGAGCAGTACTTC.

The chain employs TRBV7-8 and TRBJ1-2, with a possible D match to TRBD1 (5 bases). The CDR3 covers 15 residues. Germline CDR1 reads SGHVS; CDR2 reads FQNEAQ. V lost 5 bases and J lost 3, with 16 bases in between. In DNA, the CDR3 is TGTGCCAGCAGCCCGGGCCGGGGGTTTGACTATGGCTACACCTTC. It translates to CASSPGRGFDYGYTF.

This chain connects TRBV19 to TRBJ1-1; D may be TRBD1 (6 bases). Trimming took off 5 bases at V and 5 bases at J, with 9 bases between the two ends. The CDR3 is 12 residues long. Per the germline V gene, CDR1 is LNHDA and CDR2 is SQIVND (reference sequence). CDR3: CASSFRGTEAFF. CDR3 sequence (DNA): TGTGCCAGTAGTTTCAGGGGAACTGAAGCTTTCTTT.

The rearrangement joins TRBV21-1 to TRBJ2-5; TRBD1, the table's D call, lacks a check against the DNA. TRBV21-1 is noted as a pseudogene. The CDR3 has 16 amino acids. CDR3: CASSKTGTTNFETQYF. In DNA form, the CDR3 reads TGTGCCAGCAGCAAGACCGGGACAACCAACTTCGAGACCCAGTACTTC.

The chain joins TRBV5-1 to TRBJ2-3; 13 nucleotides agree with TRBD2. CDR3 length: 16 amino acids. Unmatched junction bases numbered 2, after V lost 4 bases and J lost 0 bases. Germline values: CDR1 SGHRS, CDR2 YFSETQ. The CDR3 region has the DNA TGCGCCAGCAGCATGGGACTAGCGGGGAGCACAGATACGCAGTATTTT. As protein: CASSMGLAGSTDTQYF.

This chain uses TRBV5-6 with TRBJ2-6, with TRBD1 matching 7 bases. V lost 4 bases, J lost 0 bases, and 7 bases stayed unmatched. CDR1 SGHDT and CDR2 YYEEEE come from the germline V gene. The CDR3 has 17 residues. CDR3 loop: CASSGGQSFSGANVLTF. In DNA form, the CDR3 reads TGTGCCAGCAGCGGGGGACAGTCGTTCTCTGGGGCCAACGTCCTGACTTTC.

The J gene is TRBJ2-1, the V gene TRBV19; 7 bases match TRBD1. CDR1 LNHDA and CDR2 SQIVND come from the germline V gene (reference sequence). V gave up 4 bases and J gave up 7 bases; unmatched junction bases: 16. The CDR3 totals 17 residues. This CDR3 reads CASSNRDSTTNANEQFF. The DNA for the CDR3 is TGTGCCAGTAGTAACCGGGACAGCACCACGAACGCGAATGAGCAGTTCTTC.

The V and J genes are TRBV27 and TRBJ1-2; D perhaps matches TRBD1 (5 bases). Germline lookup yields CDR1 MNHEY and CDR2 SMNVEV (reference sequence). This CDR3 is built from 15 residues. Trimming pared 4 bases from V and 2 bases from J, leaving 14 bases between. DNA for the CDR3: TGTGCCAGCAGTTCTGCTTCCAGGGTAAACTATGGCTACACCTTC. Residues: CASSSASRVNYGYTF.

This chain joins TRBV4-1 and TRBJ1-2; no reliable D call. The CDR3 has 13 amino acids. Germline V gives CDR1 MGHRA, CDR2 YSYEKL. Trimming shortened V by 1 base and J by 4 bases, and 7 bases separated the two germline ends. CDR3 sequence (DNA): TGCGCCAGCAGCCAAGTGGCAGGCTATGGCTACACCTTC. As protein: CASSQVAGYGYTF.

V gene TRBV13 combines with J gene TRBJ2-7; 9 bases agree with TRBD1. From germline, CDR1 is PRHDT and CDR2 FYEKMQ (reference sequence). V lost 5 bases and J lost 6; bases outside the gene matches: 8. The CDR3 is 14 residues long. The CDR3 region is CASSARTGVREQYF. For the CDR3, the DNA is TGTGCCAGCAGCGCCCGGACAGGGGTTCGCGAGCAGTACTTC.

The V and J genes are TRBV27 and TRBJ2-5, with 8 bases matching TRBD1. The CDR3 sequence is 14 residues long. From germline, CDR1 is MNHEY and CDR2 SMNVEV (reference sequence). The J segment lost 4 bases and the V segment lost 4 bases, leaving 5 bases of the junction unmatched. CDR3 residues: CASSSRTGSETQYF. As DNA, the CDR3 is TGTGCCAGCAGTTCCCGGACAGGGTCAGAGACCCAGTACTTC.

This chain connects TRBV19 to TRBJ2-1, with D possibly matching TRBD2 (5 bases). Per germline, CDR1 LNHDA and CDR2 SQIVND (reference sequence). This CDR3 is 15 amino acids long. With 3 bases removed from V and 6 bases from J, the gap between germline ends came to 15 bases. Here the CDR3 DNA reads TGTGCCAGTAGTATTTCGGGAAATCGGGGCAATGAGCAGTTCTTC. Its translation: CASSISGNRGNEQFF. The variable domain in full, with the rest retrieved from reference TRBV19 and TRBJ2-1, is DGGITQSPKYLFRKEGQNVTLSCEQNLNHDAMYWYRQDPGQGLRLIYYSQIVNDFQKGDIAEGYSVSREKKESFPLTVTSAQKNPTAFYLCASSISGNRGNEQFFGPGTRLTVL.

Regarding this clone: Other DNA sequences from this sample encode an identical CDR3 as well. The V call is TRBV6-1, the J call TRBJ2-7; 7 bases match TRBD2. V shed 2 bases, J shed 0 bases, and the junction held 7 bases outside the gene matches. The CDR3 consists of 16 residues. Germline V lookup: CDR1 MNHNS, CDR2 SASEGT. CDR3 protein: CASSEMQLATSYEQYF. The CDR3 DNA reads TGTGCCAGCAGTGAAATGCAACTAGCGACCTCCTACGAGCAGTACTTC.

The rearrangement links TRBV19 to TRBJ2-5, with TRBD1 matching over 9 bases. This CDR3 region has 15 residues. Looked up from germline, CDR1 is LNHDA and CDR2 is SQIVND (reference sequence). The V gene end was trimmed by 6 bases and the J gene end by 5 bases; junction bases not matched to a gene: 10. In nucleotides, the CDR3 is TGTGCCAGTAGGGTTACAGGGGGCCACGCGGAGACCCAGTACTTC. It is translated as CASRVTGGHAETQYF.

The chain is built from TRBV7-3 and TRBJ2-1, with TRBD2 identical over 10 bases. Germline V gives CDR1 SGHTA, CDR2 FQGTGA. V lost 2 bases to trimming and J lost 5 bases; unmatched junction nucleotides: 6. The CDR3 covers 16 residues. For the CDR3, the DNA is TGTGCCAGCAGCTTAGAAGGGACTAGCGACCACAATGAGCAGTTCTTC. As protein: CASSLEGTSDHNEQFF.

This chain uses TRBV29-1 with TRBJ2-2; TRBD2 aligns across 9 bases. The length of the CDR3 is 14 residues. V lost 2 bases to trimming and J lost 3 bases; unmatched junction nucleotides: 1. Germline CDR1 SQVTM, CDR2 ANQGSEA. The CDR3 here is CSVETSGYTGELFF. The CDR3 coding sequence is TGCAGCGTTGAAACTAGCGGGTACACCGGGGAGCTGTTTTTT.

The CDR3 is CAWGTGVSNQPQHF. The CDR3 DNA reads as TGTGCCTGGGGGACAGGGGTCAGCAATCAGCCCCAGCATTTT. V is TRBV30 and J is TRBJ1-5; 10 nucleotides agree with TRBD1. After removal of 5 bases from V and 1 base from J, the junction contained 2 bases not matched to a gene. Germline V lookup: CDR1 GTSNPN, CDR2 SVGIG (reference sequence). CDR3 length: 14 residues.

The chain couples TRBV7-2 to TRBJ2-7; TRBD2 matches 8 bases. The V gene end was trimmed by 3 bases and the J gene end by 2 bases; junction bases not matched to a gene: 9. CDR3 length: 16 amino acids. Per germline, CDR1 SGHTA and CDR2 FQGNSA. In nucleotides, the CDR3 is TGTGCCAGCAGCTTCGACCCGACTAGCGCCGCCTACGAGCAGTACTTC. Translation gives CASSFDPTSAAYEQYF.

The chain employs TRBV5-8 and TRBJ2-3; the D gene is possibly TRBD2 (6 bases). V was clipped by 1 base and J by 12 bases, with 18 bases between them. This CDR3 region has 14 residues. Germline CDR1 is SGHTS and CDR2 is YDEGEE. CDR3 protein: CASSLRRGRQTQYF. CDR3 DNA: TGTGCCAGCAGCTTGAGGCGGGGCCGACAAACACAGTATTTT.

DNA for the CDR3: TGCGCCAGCAGCCACTCCGCGGGAGGGAACTACGAGCAGTACTTC. Translation gives CASSHSAGGNYEQYF. This chain connects TRBV4-3 to TRBJ2-7; 9 positions agree with TRBD2. CDR3 length: 15 amino acids. V lost 3 bases to trimming and J lost 3 bases; unmatched junction nucleotides: 6. Germline V lookup: CDR1 LGHNA, CDR2 YSLEER.

The V call is TRBV28, the J call TRBJ1-1; the D gene is possibly TRBD1 (5 bases). With 4 bases removed from V and 4 bases from J, the gap between germline ends came to 10 bases. The V gene's germline CDR1 is MDHEN and CDR2 SYDVKM. This CDR3 has 13 amino acids. The CDR3 here is CASSSRVGTEAFF. The CDR3 DNA follows: TGTGCCAGCAGTTCCAGGGTTGGCACTGAAGCTTTCTTT.

The rearrangement joins TRBV5-8 to TRBJ1-5; maybe TRBD1 (5 bases). Germline V lookup: CDR1 SGHTS, CDR2 YDEGEE. Trimming left V 4 bases short and J 3 bases short, with 11 bases between. The CDR3 loop spans 14 amino acids. CDR3 sequence (DNA): TGTGCCAGCAGCCGTATCAGGGACAATCAGCCCCAGCATTTT. The encoded protein is CASSRIRDNQPQHF.